The 13 T cell receptor beta chains below were found in one sample sequenced in a study of OX40 agonist ivuxolimab in advanced cancers. The library was built by means of the immunoSEQ multiplex PCR assay. This is the immuneACCESS table as TCRdb keeps it, with only in-frame sequences that have V and J called. A part of the clones is gone; compared with another copy, unresolved V genes explain less than half, and the rest is unexplained. Recorded for this sample are 80,000 to 100,000 clones; about 90% of them occurred a single time. The top ten clonotypes cover 5.5% of the sample. The starting material was CD4+ or CD8+ T cells sorted from blood, obtained in a trial of the OX40 agonist ivuxolimab. The receptors come from an adult with an advanced solid tumor such as melanoma, head and neck, liver or kidney cancer.

With regard to this clone: This sample includes further DNA sequences coding for the same CDR3. This chain links TRBV6-5 with TRBJ2-7; D not resolved. The CDR3 consists of 15 residues. V was pared by 0 bases and J by 2 bases, with 11 bases between. In germline, CDR1 is MNHEY, CDR2 SVGAGI. The DNA of the CDR3 is TGTGCCAGCAGTTACTCGAGCATTCTCGCCTACGAGCAGTACTTC. As protein: CASSYSSILAYEQYF.

J is TRBJ2-2 and V is TRBV30, with D maybe TRBD2 (6 bases). In germline, CDR1 is GTSNPN, CDR2 SVGIG (reference sequence). The CDR3 length is 14 residues. The V end lost 2 bases, the J end lost 7 bases, and 14 bases lay between the germline ends. CDR3 in amino acids: CAWSRLARVGELFF. As DNA, the CDR3 is TGTGCCTGGAGTCGGCTAGCGAGGGTCGGGGAGCTGTTTTTT.

The V gene is TRBV29-1, the J gene TRBJ1-1; tentative D call: TRBD1 (5 bases). The V gene lost 4 bases and the J gene lost 5 bases, with 11 bases spanning the gap. Germline V CDR1 and CDR2: SQVTM, ANQGSEA. CDR3 length equals 12 residues. Here the CDR3 DNA reads TGCAGCGTTGTCTGGGGGAGTACTGAAGCTTTCTTT. Translated: CSVVWGSTEAFF.

The chain is built from TRBV9 and TRBJ2-5; 14 bases are a match to TRBD2. Germline CDR1 SGDLS, CDR2 YYNGEE. V was pared by 3 bases and J by 5 bases, with 9 bases of the junction left unmatched. The CDR3 totals 17 residues. In nucleotides, the CDR3 is TGTGCCAGCAGCGACGGGACTAGCGGGAGTACTTATGAGACCCAGTACTTC. It encodes CASSDGTSGSTYETQYF.

The CDR3 bases are TGTGCCAGCTGTGGGCCCCAGCAGGATACGCAGTATTTT. Residues: CASCGPQQDTQYF. J is TRBJ2-3 and V is TRBV21-1; the table's D call TRBD1 went unverified against the DNA. TRBV21-1 is tagged as a pseudogene. This CDR3 is 13 amino acids long.

The J gene is TRBJ2-7, the V gene TRBV6-1; the D is unclear. V was clipped by 1 base and J by 0 bases, with 13 bases between them. The CDR3 loop spans 16 amino acids. The germline CDR1 and CDR2 sequences are MNHNS and SASEGT. CDR3 amino acids: CASSEVLALSSYEQYF. The CDR3 DNA sequence: TGTGCCAGCAGTGAAGTTCTGGCTTTAAGCTCCTACGAGCAGTACTTC.

This rearrangement joins TRBV7-3 to TRBJ2-5; TRBD2 might be the D (6 bases). The germline V and J ends were trimmed by 5 bases and 1 base, with 14 bases remaining between them. Germline V gene data show CDR1 as SGHTA and CDR2 as FQGTGA. The CDR3 runs 15 residues. CDR3 DNA sequence: TGTGCCAGCAGCCGCGGGACGGCGGGCCAAGAGACCCAGTACTTC. Its translation: CASSRGTAGQETQYF.

V usage is TRBV6-1 and J usage is TRBJ1-2; D remains unclear. In germline, CDR1 is MNHNS, CDR2 SASEGT. The CDR3 is 14 amino acids. V was trimmed by 0 bases and J by 2 bases, leaving 7 bases between them. The CDR3 DNA reads as TGTGCCAGCAGTGAAGCGGAGGGCAACTATGGCTACACCTTC. This encodes CASSEAEGNYGYTF.

The chain is built from TRBV29-1 and TRBJ1-3; 9 nucleotides match TRBD1. In germline, CDR1 is SQVTM, CDR2 ANQGSEA. The CDR3 spans 17 residues. V shed 0 bases, J shed 3 bases, and the junction held 9 bases outside the gene matches. The CDR3 loop reads CSVEDSWTGEDGNTIYF. CDR3 nucleotides: TGCAGCGTTGAAGATTCCTGGACAGGGGAAGATGGAAACACCATATATTTT.

The chain combines TRBV5-8 with TRBJ1-2, with 9 nucleotides matching TRBD1. Trimming removed 6 bases from V and 3 bases from J; junction bases left unmatched: 3. The CDR3 has 13 residues. Germline CDR1 and CDR2: SGHTS and YDEGEE. CDR3 DNA: TGTGCCAGCATACGGGACAGGGACTATGGCTACACCTTC. It yields the protein CASIRDRDYGYTF.

V gene TRBV7-9 combines with J gene TRBJ1-2; D unresolved. This CDR3 spans 14 amino acids. Trimming removed 5 bases from V and 4 bases from J, with 14 bases in between. Germline assignment: CDR1 SEHNR and CDR2 FQNEAQ (reference sequence). CDR3 DNA: TGTGCCAGCAGCCCAGACACCGCACCCTATGGCTACACCTTC. As protein: CASSPDTAPYGYTF.

The chain combines TRBV7-2 with TRBJ2-7, with TRBD2 identical over 12 bases. Trimming took 0 bases from V and 4 from J; bases not matched to a gene: 4. CDR1 SGHTA and CDR2 FQGNSA come from the germline V gene. CDR3 length equals 16 residues. CDR3 amino acids: CASSLATSGSGYEQYF. The CDR3 DNA reads TGTGCCAGCAGCTTAGCGACTAGCGGGAGCGGGTACGAGCAGTACTTC.

V usage is TRBV15 and J usage is TRBJ2-7; TRBD2 matches 10 bases. J gave up 12 bases and V 0 bases, and 14 bases lay outside the gene matches. Germline CDR1 and CDR2: LNHNV and YYDKDF (reference sequence). The CDR3 is made up of 16 amino acids. The CDR3, as DNA: TGTGCCACCAGCAGAGATAGAGAGAGCGGGAGGGCTTGGCGGTACTTC. Amino acid sequence: CATSRDRESGRAWRYF.